These 22 T cell receptor beta chains were sequenced from one sample in a study of blood T cell repertoires in COVID-19. Libraries were prepared by immunoSEQ multiplex PCR; TCRdb keeps only in-frame clonotypes and omits some of them. Counted here are about 150,000 clones, roughly 82% occurring once; the ten biggest clones make up 7.2%. Sequenced sample: peripheral blood. Receptors were obtained from a woman in her forties or fifties in a cohort sampled during active or convalescent COVID-19.

The chain is built from TRBV9 and TRBJ1-6; D is unresolved. The CDR3 extends over 14 amino acids. Trimming pared 0 bases from V and 5 bases from J, leaving 6 bases between. Germline assignment: CDR1 SGDLS and CDR2 YYNGEE. Here the CDR3 reads CASSVAGDNSPLHF. The CDR3, as DNA: TGTGCCAGCAGCGTAGCGGGAGATAATTCACCCCTCCACTTT.

V gene TRBV29-1 combines with J gene TRBJ2-7; weak D call: TRBD2 (5 bases). V shed 2 bases and J shed 6 bases, with 23 bases lying between them. Looked up from germline, CDR1 is SQVTM and CDR2 is ANQGSEA. The CDR3 contains 16 residues. Here the CDR3 DNA reads TGCAGCGTTGAAAAGGGCTTGGGTATGGACTTTAGCGAGCAGTACTTC. Translating gives CSVEKGLGMDFSEQYF.

This clone occurred once. The chain uses TRBV19 and TRBJ2-1; 12 bases fit TRBD2. V gave up 7 bases and J gave up 7 bases; unmatched junction bases: 8. Germline V gives CDR1 LNHDA, CDR2 SQIVND (reference sequence). The CDR3 extends over 15 amino acids. The CDR3 loop reads CASTPGGLAGNEQFF. CDR3 nucleotides: TGTGCCAGTACTCCAGGGGGACTAGCGGGTAATGAGCAGTTCTTC.

The rearrangement joins TRBV6-4 to TRBJ2-7, with TRBD2 matching over 11 bases. The tail of the sequence fits TRBJ2-5 better, so the J call may be wrong. The CDR3 spans 16 residues. Germline CDR1 is MRHNA and CDR2 is SNTAGT. DNA of the CDR3: TGTGCCAGCAGTACTACACTAGCGGGGGAACAAGAGACCCAGTACTTC. Translated, it gives CASSTTLAGEQETQYF.

J is TRBJ1-2 and V is TRBV5-5, with 12 bases fitting TRBD1. Trimming cost V 4 bases and J 5 bases; bases outside gene matches: 9. Germline loops: CDR1 SGHKS, CDR2 YYEKEE (reference sequence). There are 16 residues in the CDR3. The CDR3 DNA reads as TGTGCCAGCAGCCCAAACCGGGACAGGGGGCTGTATGGCTACACCTTC. This codes for CASSPNRDRGLYGYTF. Filled out from reference TRBV5-5 and TRBJ1-2, the complete variable domain reads DAGVTQSPTHLIKTRGQQVTLRCSPISGHKSVSWYQQVLGQGPQFIFQYYEKEERGRGNFPDRFSARQFPNYSSELNVNALLLGDSALYLCASSPNRDRGLYGYTFGSGTRLTVV.

The chain uses TRBV6-5 and TRBJ1-2; 9 bases are shared with TRBD1. CDR3 length equals 13 residues. Germline V gene data show CDR1 as MNHEY and CDR2 as SVGAGI. V dropped 0 bases and J dropped 8; count of bases not matched to a gene: 1. The CDR3 loop reads CASSYSTGGGYTF. The CDR3 bases are TGTGCCAGCAGTTACTCGACAGGGGGAGGCTACACCTTC.

The gene calls are TRBV7-6 and TRBJ2-1, with D uncertain. Trimming took 2 bases from V and 4 from J, leaving 18 bases between them. This CDR3 has 17 amino acids. The germline CDR1 and CDR2 sequences are SGHVS and FNYEAQ. DNA for the CDR3: TGTGCCAGCAGCTTATCGGTGGGCCAGGATGGGTACAATGAGCAGTTCTTC. Translated: CASSLSVGQDGYNEQFF.

The J gene is TRBJ2-7, the V gene TRBV24-1; TRBD1 aligns across 10 bases. Germline CDR1 KGHDR, CDR2 SFDVKD. The junction had 7 bases not matched to a gene; V was cut back by 4 bases and J by 5 bases. The CDR3 is 15 amino acids. The DNA for the CDR3 is TGTGCCACCAGTGAACCCGGGACAGGGGACGACGAGCAGTACTTC. Its translation is CATSEPGTGDDEQYF.

This sequence joins TRBV5-8 and TRBJ1-4; 9 bases line up with TRBD1. Trimming cost V 5 bases and J 8 bases; bases outside gene matches: 4. CDR3 length: 13 residues. Germline lookup yields CDR1 SGHTS and CDR2 YDEGEE. CDR3 bases: TGTGCCAGCAGGGACAGGGGACGGGAAAAACTGTTTTTT. As protein: CASRDRGREKLFF.

This clone was seen a single time. This chain's CDR3 is CASRRRQAGRSNQPQHF. The CDR3 DNA follows: TGTGCCAGCAGAAGGCGACAGGCCGGAAGGAGCAATCAGCCCCAGCATTTT. The V call is TRBV7-9, the J call TRBJ1-5; weak D call: TRBD1 (6 bases). In germline, CDR1 is SEHNR, CDR2 FQNEAQ (reference sequence). V was cut by 6 bases and J by 1 base, with 19 bases left in between. The CDR3 spans 17 residues.

This chain uses TRBV18 with TRBJ2-7; 8 bases are a match to TRBD1. The germline V gene encodes CDR1 KGHSH and CDR2 LQKENI. This CDR3 comprises 13 residues. The V and J ends lost 5 bases and 3 bases, in that order; junction bases with no gene match: 3. Here the CDR3 reads CASSSGQGYEQYF. In DNA form, the CDR3 reads TGTGCCAGCTCATCCGGACAGGGCTACGAGCAGTACTTC.

The chain recombines TRBV5-1 with TRBJ1-3; D uncertain. Germline CDR1 and CDR2: SGHRS and YFSETQ. The CDR3 has 16 amino acids. With 4 bases removed from V and 3 bases from J, the gap between germline ends came to 17 bases. This chain's CDR3 is CASSLRAGIGGNTIYF. The CDR3, as DNA: TGCGCCAGCAGCCTGCGGGCGGGGATCGGTGGAAACACCATATATTTT.

V usage is TRBV15 and J usage is TRBJ2-7; TRBD1 matches 10 bases. Germline V lookup: CDR1 LNHNV, CDR2 YYDKDF (reference sequence). This CDR3 spans 15 amino acids. V lost 2 bases to trimming and J lost 4 bases; unmatched junction nucleotides: 5. The CDR3 sequence is CATSRKDRGSYEQYF. CDR3 DNA: TGTGCCACCAGCAGAAAGGACAGGGGGTCGTACGAGCAGTACTTC. Complete variable domain (other parts from reference TRBV15 and TRBJ2-7): DAMVIQNPRYQVTQFGKPVTLSCSQTLNHNVMYWYQQKSSQAPKLLFHYYDKDFNNEADTPDNFQSRRPNTSFCFLDIRSPGLGDTAMYLCATSRKDRGSYEQYFGPGTRLTVT.

The V gene is TRBV15, the J gene TRBJ1-3; D is undetermined. This CDR3 comprises 15 residues. Germline lookup yields CDR1 LNHNV and CDR2 YYDKDF (reference sequence). V was clipped by 8 bases and J by 0 bases, with 14 bases between them. The CDR3: CATGQWESSGNTIYF. CDR3 coding DNA: TGTGCCACCGGGCAATGGGAGAGCTCTGGAAACACCATATATTTT.

This clone was seen a single time. V is TRBV7-3 and J is TRBJ1-1; no clear D gene. Germline CDR1 SGHTA, CDR2 FQGTGA. The CDR3 extends over 13 amino acids. V lost 2 bases to trimming and J lost 1 base, with 5 bases between them. DNA for the CDR3: TGTGCCAGCAGCTTACTAGGGAACACTGAAGCTTTCTTT. Translating gives CASSLLGNTEAFF. Full variable domain (rest looked up from reference TRBV7-3 and TRBJ1-1): GAGVSQTPSNKVTEKGKYVELRCDPISGHTALYWYRQSLGQGPEFLIYFQGTGAADDSGLPNDRFFAVRPEGSVSTLKIQRTERGDSAVYLCASSLLGNTEAFFGQGTRLTVV.

The genes are TRBV6-5 and TRBJ1-5; 8 bases fit TRBD1. CDR1 MNHEY and CDR2 SVGAGI come from the germline V gene. Trimming removed 10 bases from V and 2 bases from J; junction bases left unmatched: 7. The CDR3 consists of 14 residues. The chain's CDR3 is CATGTGSGNQPQHF. DNA of the CDR3: TGTGCCACCGGGACAGGATCCGGCAATCAGCCCCAGCATTTT.

The rearrangement links TRBV6-6 to TRBJ1-1; possibly TRBD1 for D (5 bases). CDR1 MNHNY and CDR2 SVGAGI come from the germline V gene (reference sequence). Trimming took off 8 bases at V and 1 base at J, with 17 bases between the two ends. CDR3 length: 15 residues. Here the CDR3 DNA reads TGTGCCAGCTACCCTCTAAGGGGCAGGAACACTGAAGCTTTCTTT. Translating gives CASYPLRGRNTEAFF.

A few counts support this clone. CDR3 sequence (DNA): TGTGCCAGCAGAGGAGGGGCCCTAGACAATCAGCCCCAGCATTTT. It codes for CASRGGALDNQPQHF. The chain couples TRBV7-2 to TRBJ1-5, with D maybe TRBD1 (5 bases). Germline V CDR1 and CDR2: SGHTA, FQGNSA. This CDR3 has 15 residues. Between the trimmed V and J ends, which lost 6 bases and 3 bases, there was a span of 15 bases.

The V and J genes are TRBV10-3 and TRBJ2-1; TRBD2 agrees at 16 bases. Germline assignment: CDR1 ENHRY and CDR2 SYGVKD. V was clipped by 6 bases and J by 8 bases; unmatched bases: 13. CDR3 length: 18 amino acids. The CDR3 coding sequence is TGTGCCATCAGATCCCAACCGGGACTAGCGGGGGGGCCCCATGAGCAGTTCTTC. Protein product: CAIRSQPGLAGGPHEQFF.

This rearrangement joins TRBV10-3 to TRBJ2-3; 12 bases line up with TRBD2. CDR3 size: 14 residues. The V segment lost 10 bases and the J segment 4 bases; nucleotides outside the gene matches: 6. CDR1 and CDR2 from the germline V gene are ENHRY and SYGVKD. Here the CDR3 DNA reads TGTGCCACCAGGACTAGCGGGGCTTCAGATACGCAGTATTTT. This translates into CATRTSGASDTQYF.

This chain joins TRBV11-2 and TRBJ2-6; TRBD1 matches 8 bases. From germline, CDR1 is SGHAT and CDR2 FQNNGV. The CDR3 extends over 17 amino acids. Trimming at V came to 4 bases and at J to 0 bases, leaving 5 bases not matched to a gene. CDR3 nucleotides: TGTGCCAGCAGCTGGGACAGGTGGGGCTCTGGGGCCAACGTCCTGACTTTC. This translates into CASSWDRWGSGANVLTF.

CDR3 coding DNA: TGTGCCAGCAGTTGGTACAGGGGAGAGACCCAGTACTTC. Translated, it gives CASSWYRGETQYF. This chain connects TRBV12-3 or TRBV12-4 to TRBJ2-5; TRBD1 aligns across 7 bases. This CDR3 comprises 13 residues. Trimming cost V 4 bases and J 4 bases; bases outside gene matches: 3.